Below are 21 T cell receptor beta chains sequenced from a single sample in a study of T cell responses to AZD1222 COVID-19 vaccine. Profiling relied on immunoSEQ multiplex PCR, and the TCRdb table lists in-frame clones only, not all of them. The sample includes 30,000 to 35,000 clones, approximately 80% of them seen just once. The material sequenced was peripheral blood, taken 28 days after the second AZD1222 dose. These receptors originate from an adult who received the AZD1222 COVID-19 vaccine.

The CDR3 spells CASSSNTGELFF. The CDR3 DNA is TGCGCCAGCAGCTCGAACACCGGGGAGCTGTTTTTT. The chain links TRBV5-1 to TRBJ2-2; D uncertain. V lost 3 bases, J lost 0 bases, and 0 bases lay in between. This CDR3 is built from 12 residues. Germline-derived CDR1 and CDR2 are SGHRS and YFSETQ. Combining the CDR3 with reference TRBV5-1 and TRBJ2-2 gives the whole variable domain KAGVTQTPRYLIKTRGQQVTLSCSPISGHRSVSWYQQTPGQGLQFLFEYFSETQRNKGNFPGRFSGRQFSNSRSEMNVSTLELGDSALYLCASSSNTGELFFGEGSRLTVL.

The chain has TRBV29-1 and TRBJ1-2; D not resolved. From germline, CDR1 is SQVTM and CDR2 ANQGSEA. This CDR3 is built from 14 residues. V was clipped by 1 base and J by 7 bases, with 16 bases between them. In DNA, the CDR3 is TGCAGCGTTGAAGGACTAACCAGACGAACTGGCTACACCTTC. Translating it yields CSVEGLTRRTGYTF.

CDR3 in amino acids: CASSLGTSGVPGELFF. The DNA of the CDR3 is TGTGCCAGCAGCCTGGGGACTAGCGGGGTCCCCGGGGAGCTGTTTTTT. The chain joins TRBV7-6 to TRBJ2-2; TRBD2 matches at 13 bases. The germline CDR1 and CDR2 sequences are SGHVS and FNYEAQ. CDR3 size: 16 residues. Unmatched junction bases numbered 6, after V lost 5 bases and J lost 6 bases.

This clone turned up a few times. The junction departs from germline at one end; a sequencing error may be responsible. The gene calls are TRBV7-7 and TRBJ2-5, with TRBD1 matching over 8 bases. Germline V gives CDR1 SSHAT, CDR2 FNYEAQ (reference sequence). This CDR3 region has 15 residues. For the CDR3, the DNA is TGTGCTAGCAGCAAGACCGGGACAGGACGAGAGACCCAGTACTTC. Its protein is CASSKTGTGRETQYF.

The chain has TRBV7-9 and TRBJ1-1; 7 positions agree with TRBD1. Germline loops: CDR1 SEHNR, CDR2 FQNEAQ (reference sequence). J lost 7 bases, V lost 6 bases, and 11 bases had no gene match. The CDR3 runs to 14 residues. The CDR3 loop is CASSLQGTYGEAFF. The CDR3 DNA sequence: TGTGCCAGCAGTTTACAGGGGACCTACGGTGAAGCTTTCTTT.

The chain recombines TRBV7-9 with TRBJ2-4; D perhaps matches TRBD1 (5 bases). Germline-derived CDR1 and CDR2 are SEHNR and FQNEAQ (reference sequence). V was pared by 2 bases and J by 0 bases, with 8 bases between. The length of the CDR3 is 15 residues. DNA for the CDR3: TGTGCCAGCAGCTTACAGGGCGGAGCCAAAAACATTCAGTACTTC. Translating it yields CASSLQGGAKNIQYF.

The chain joins TRBV5-1 to TRBJ1-3; perhaps TRBD1 as D (6 bases). The CDR3 totals 14 residues. Germline loops: CDR1 SGHRS, CDR2 YFSETQ. Trimming took off 1 base at V and 5 bases at J, with 10 bases between the two ends. CDR3 residues: CASSLTGQRNTIYF. CDR3 coding DNA: TGCGCCAGCAGCTTGACCGGACAGAGAAACACCATATATTTT.

In this sample, this clone turned up a few times. The chain couples TRBV19 to TRBJ1-3; D gene uncertain. CDR3 length: 15 amino acids. Germline V CDR1 and CDR2: LNHDA, SQIVND (reference sequence). V lost 5 bases and J 0 bases, leaving 11 bases between the germline ends. The CDR3: CASSLTSSSGNTIYF. The CDR3 DNA reads as TGTGCCAGTAGTCTCACGAGCAGCTCTGGAAACACCATATATTTT.

This chain joins TRBV7-8 and TRBJ1-5; the D gene is possibly TRBD1 (6 bases). The CDR3 length is 15 residues. Trimming left V 7 bases short and J 2 bases short, with 15 bases between. Germline assignment: CDR1 SGHVS and CDR2 FQNEAQ. In DNA form, the CDR3 reads TGTGCCAGCACCACGACTAGGGGGGGCAATCAGCCCCAGCATTTT. It yields the protein CASTTTRGGNQPQHF.

The chain recombines TRBV6-1 with TRBJ1-2; D unresolved. The CDR3 contains 15 residues. Between the trimmed V and J ends, which lost 2 bases and 0 bases, there was a span of 10 bases. The germline gives CDR1 MNHNS, CDR2 SASEGT. The CDR3 DNA reads as TGTGCCAGCAGTGAACCGGCCAGCGCTAACTATGGCTACACCTTC. It encodes CASSEPASANYGYTF.

V is TRBV5-1 and J is TRBJ2-7, with D possibly being TRBD1 (5 bases). Trimming took off 0 bases at V and 5 bases at J, with 6 bases between the two ends. Germline loops: CDR1 SGHRS, CDR2 YFSETQ. The CDR3 is 12 amino acids. CDR3: CASSLEGNEQYF. CDR3 bases: TGCGCCAGCAGCTTGGAGGGGAACGAGCAGTACTTC.

This clone came up once. The gene calls are TRBV29-1 and TRBJ1-3, with D unclear. Trimming shortened V by 0 bases and J by 2 bases, and 8 bases separated the two germline ends. This CDR3 is 14 amino acids long. The V gene's germline CDR1 is SQVTM and CDR2 ANQGSEA. The CDR3: CSVEEEVPGNTIYF. The CDR3 DNA reads TGCAGCGTTGAAGAAGAAGTACCTGGAAACACCATATATTTT. Full variable domain (remainder filled in from reference TRBV29-1 and TRBJ1-3): SAVISQKPSRDICQRGTSLTIQCQVDSQVTMMFWYRQQPGQSLTLIATANQGSEATYESGFVIDKFPISRPNLTFSTLTVSNMSPEDSSIYLCSVEEEVPGNTIYFGEGSWLTVV.

This clone is a singleton in its sample. The V call is TRBV3-1 (or the pseudogene TRBV3-2), the J call TRBJ2-3; 8 positions agree with TRBD2. With V trimmed by 4 bases and J by 1 base, 7 bases remained unmatched. Germline V CDR1 and CDR2: LGHDT, YNNKEL (reference sequence). CDR3 length equals 16 residues. The CDR3 is CASSPGLAGGTDTQYF. Here the CDR3 DNA reads TGTGCCAGCAGCCCTGGACTAGCCGGGGGCACAGATACGCAGTATTTT.

Concerning this clone: At one end, the junction sequence differs from germline, possibly due to a read error. This chain links TRBV18 with TRBJ2-1, with D hard to call. CDR3 length equals 12 residues. CDR1 is KGHSH, CDR2 LQKENI, per germline. The CDR3, as DNA: TGTGCCAGCTCACCCTTGAACAAGGAGCAGTTCTTC. Encoded protein: CASSPLNKEQFF.

J is TRBJ1-1 and V is TRBV21-1; the table's D gene call, TRBD1, was not cross checked with the DNA. TRBV21-1 is a recognized pseudogene. This CDR3 has 14 amino acids. The CDR3 region has the DNA TGTGCCAGCAGCAAAGGACAGATGAACACTGAAGCTTTCTTT. Its protein product is CASSKGQMNTEAFF.

This chain joins TRBV5-6 and TRBJ1-5, with D possibly being TRBD1 (6 bases). The CDR3 has 16 residues. V gave up 0 bases and J gave up 0 bases, with 10 bases separating them. CDR1 is SGHDT and CDR2 is YYEEEE in the germline V gene. Here the CDR3 DNA reads TGTGCCAGCAGCTTGGAAGGGGGGGATAGCAATCAGCCCCAGCATTTT. Translation: CASSLEGGDSNQPQHF.

This chain uses TRBV24-1 with TRBJ1-2; unclear D gene. Germline CDR1 KGHDR, CDR2 SFDVKD. Trimming left V 7 bases short and J 3 bases short, with 14 bases between. The CDR3 runs 14 residues. CDR3 amino acids: CATSPPDTHYGYTF. CDR3 in DNA: TGTGCCACCAGCCCCCCCGACACCCACTATGGCTACACCTTC.

This clone was counted a single time. This sequence joins TRBV9 and TRBJ1-4; D gene ambiguous. The CDR3 totals 15 residues. Germline V lookup: CDR1 SGDLS, CDR2 YYNGEE. Trimming stripped 4 bases from V and 3 bases from J, with 13 bases between. The CDR3 sequence is CASSPDPTANEKLFF. The CDR3 bases are TGTGCCAGCAGCCCCGACCCAACCGCTAATGAAAAACTGTTTTTT.

This chain joins TRBV6-2 or TRBV6-3 and TRBJ2-7; 13 bases are a match to TRBD2. After removal of 6 bases from V and 3 bases from J, the junction contained 8 bases not matched to a gene. The CDR3 runs to 16 residues. Germline CDR1 and CDR2: MNHEY and SVGEGT. The CDR3 DNA sequence: TGTGCCAGCAGCAGCGAAGGGACTAGCGGGGACTACGAGCAGTACGTC. Residues: CASSSEGTSGDYEQYV.

V usage is TRBV5-1 and J usage is TRBJ1-5; 7 positions agree with TRBD1. Germline lookup yields CDR1 SGHRS and CDR2 YFSETQ. The CDR3 is 14 amino acids. V shed 4 bases and J 2 bases; nucleotides not matched to a gene: 3. The CDR3 spells CASSVQGGNQPQHF. DNA of the CDR3: TGCGCCAGCAGCGTGCAGGGGGGCAATCAGCCCCAGCATTTT. Looking up the rest from reference TRBV5-1 and TRBJ1-5 gives the full variable domain: KAGVTQTPRYLIKTRGQQVTLSCSPISGHRSVSWYQQTPGQGLQFLFEYFSETQRNKGNFPGRFSGRQFSNSRSEMNVSTLELGDSALYLCASSVQGGNQPQHFGDGTRLSIL.

The CDR3 here is CATSDFAGDEQFF. In nucleotides, the CDR3 is TGTGCCACCAGTGATTTTGCGGGAGATGAGCAGTTCTTC. V gene TRBV24-1 combines with J gene TRBJ2-1, with 7 bases identical to TRBD2. Germline V gene data show CDR1 as KGHDR and CDR2 as SFDVKD. The V gene end was trimmed by 1 base and the J gene end by 8 bases; junction bases not matched to a gene: 1. The CDR3 length is 13 residues.